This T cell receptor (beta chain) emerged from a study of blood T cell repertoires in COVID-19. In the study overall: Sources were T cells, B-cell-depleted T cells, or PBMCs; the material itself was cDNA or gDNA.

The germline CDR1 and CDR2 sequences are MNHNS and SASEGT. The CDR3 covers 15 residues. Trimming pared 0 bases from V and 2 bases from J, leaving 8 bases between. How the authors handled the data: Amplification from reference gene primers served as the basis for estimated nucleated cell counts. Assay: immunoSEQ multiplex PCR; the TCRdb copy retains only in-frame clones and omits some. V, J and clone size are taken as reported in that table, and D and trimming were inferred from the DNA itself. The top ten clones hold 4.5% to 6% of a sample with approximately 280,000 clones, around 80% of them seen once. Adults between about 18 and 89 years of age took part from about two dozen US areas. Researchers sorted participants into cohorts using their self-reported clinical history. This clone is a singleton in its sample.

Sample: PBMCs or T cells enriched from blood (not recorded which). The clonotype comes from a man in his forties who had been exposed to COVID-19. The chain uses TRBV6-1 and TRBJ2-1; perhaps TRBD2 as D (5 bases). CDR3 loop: CASSEAGVAYNEQFF. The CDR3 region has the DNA TGTGCCAGCAGTGAAGCGGGAGTTGCCTACAATGAGCAGTTCTTC.